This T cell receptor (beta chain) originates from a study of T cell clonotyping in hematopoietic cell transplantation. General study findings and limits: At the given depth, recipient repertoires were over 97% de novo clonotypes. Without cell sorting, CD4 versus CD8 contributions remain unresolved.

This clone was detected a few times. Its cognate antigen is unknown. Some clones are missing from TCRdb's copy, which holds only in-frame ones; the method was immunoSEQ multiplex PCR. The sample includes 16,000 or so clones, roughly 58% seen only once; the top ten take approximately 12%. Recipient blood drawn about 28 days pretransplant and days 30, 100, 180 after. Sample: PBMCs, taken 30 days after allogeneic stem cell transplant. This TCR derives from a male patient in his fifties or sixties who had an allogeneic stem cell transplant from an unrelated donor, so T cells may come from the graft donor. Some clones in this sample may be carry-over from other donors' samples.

CDR3 coding DNA: TGTGCCAGCGGGCAGGGTGGAAATCAGCCCCAGCATTTT. Amino acid sequence: CASGQGGNQPQHF. This sequence joins TRBV6-5 and TRBJ1-5; maybe TRBD1 (5 bases). Trimming pared 8 bases from V and 4 bases from J, leaving 12 bases between. The CDR3 consists of 13 residues. The germline V gene has CDR1 MNHEY and CDR2 SVGAGI.